These T cell receptor beta chains were read from a single sample in a study of sequential checkpoint blockade in melanoma. Here immunoSEQ multiplex PCR was the method, and the copy in TCRdb shows in-frame clones only, minus some. The repertoire holds approximately 6,200 clones, with 70% to 90% as singletons. Sequences were derived from CD8+ T cells sorted from blood (inferred from file names), sampled from a patient given nivolumab and ipilimumab in sequence. These receptors all stem from a human donor with melanoma. The CDR3 runs from the conserved cysteine through the conserved F or W. D genes are given only for firm matches. The size of a clone is reported for some rows only, either as once, few or many, or as a class for expanded clones.

size: -; V: TRBV27; D: -; length: 14; J: TRBJ2-7; DNA: TGTGCCAGCAGTCCTCTCGGACAGTTTGACGAGCAGTACTTC; CDR3: CASSPLGQFDEQYF
size: -; V: TRBV6-1; D: TRBD1; length: 14; J: TRBJ2-7; DNA: TGTGCCAGCAGTGAACTGGGACAGGGATACGAGCAGTACTTC; CDR3: CASSELGQGYEQYF
size: once; V: TRBV9; D: -; length: 13; J: TRBJ2-2; DNA: TGTGCCAGCAGCGTGTCTAACACCGGGGAGCTGTTTTTT; CDR3: CASSVSNTGELFF
size: -; V: TRBV19; D: TRBD2; length: 15; J: TRBJ2-1; DNA: TGTGCCAGTAGTGCGACTAGCGGGAGCCTTAGTGAGCAGTTCTTC; CDR3: CASSATSGSLSEQFF
size: -; V: TRBV5-1; D: -; length: 14; J: TRBJ1-1; DNA: TGCGCCAGCAGCCCACTGACAGGGAACACTGAAGCTTTCTTT; CDR3: CASSPLTGNTEAFF
size: -; V: TRBV5-8; D: -; length: 14; J: TRBJ2-7; DNA: TGTGCCAGCACTTCCGGGACAAACAACTACGAGCAGTACTTC; CDR3: CASTSGTNNYEQYF
size: -; V: TRBV2; D: TRBD2; length: 15; J: TRBJ2-3; DNA: TGTGCCAGCAGTAGACTAGCGGGAGACACAGATACGCAGTATTTT; CDR3: CASSRLAGDTDTQYF
size: -; V: TRBV5-1; D: -; length: 14; J: TRBJ1-5; DNA: TGCGCCAGCAGCTTGGAGCCTAGCAATCAGCCCCAGCATTTT; CDR3: CASSLEPSNQPQHF
size: once; V: TRBV9; D: TRBD1; length: 16; J: TRBJ1-1; DNA: TGTGCCAGCAGCTCAGGGACAGGGGGCGCGCGCACTGAAGCTTTCTTT; CDR3: CASSSGTGGARTEAFF
size: -; V: TRBV11-2; D: TRBD2; length: 16; J: TRBJ2-7; DNA: TGTGCCAGCAGCCTCCTAGCGGGTGCGCCCTCCTACGAGCAGTACTTC; CDR3: CASSLLAGAPSYEQYF
size: -; V: TRBV5-1; D: -; length: 14; J: TRBJ2-1; DNA: TGCGCCAGCAGCTGGAATAGCCTAAACAATGAGCAGTTCTTC; CDR3: CASSWNSLNNEQFF
size: few; V: TRBV4-1; D: -; length: 14; J: TRBJ2-7; DNA: TGCGCCAGCAGCCAGCAGGGGTTCTCCTACGAGCAGTACTTC; CDR3: CASSQQGFSYEQYF
size: few; V: TRBV4-2; D: -; length: 15; J: TRBJ2-1; DNA: TGTGCCAGCAGCCAAGCCAGGGGGGCCTACAATGAGCAGTTCTTC; CDR3: CASSQARGAYNEQFF
size: -; V: TRBV4-1; D: TRBD1; length: 15; J: TRBJ1-5; DNA: TGCGCCAGCAGCCTACGACAGGGGGAGGGTCAGCCCCAGCATTTT; CDR3: CASSLRQGEGQPQHF
size: -; V: TRBV28; D: -; length: 14; J: TRBJ1-1; DNA: TGTGCCAGCTTGGACAGCTTCATGAACACTGAAGCTTTCTTT; CDR3: CASLDSFMNTEAFF
size: -; V: TRBV4-2; D: TRBD1; length: 14; J: TRBJ2-7; DNA: TGTGCCAGCAGCCCCGGACAGGGGGTCTACGAGCAGTACTTC; CDR3: CASSPGQGVYEQYF
size: -; V: TRBV7-9; D: TRBD1; length: 15; J: TRBJ1-1; DNA: TGTGCCAGCAGCCCCGGACAGGGGCTTTACACTGAAGCTTTCTTT; CDR3: CASSPGQGLYTEAFF
size: -; V: TRBV28; D: TRBD1; length: 14; J: TRBJ2-7; DNA: TGTGCCAGCGATACCGGGACAGCATCCTACGAGCAGTACTTC; CDR3: CASDTGTASYEQYF
size: once; V: TRBV5-3; D: -; length: 12; J: TRBJ1-6; DNA: TGTGCCAGAAGCCCAGACAGGAAACCCCTCCACTTT; CDR3: CARSPDRKPLHF
size: -; V: TRBV7-2; D: -; length: 16; J: TRBJ2-3; DNA: TGTGCCGGCAGCTTAAGCGGCGTGGTGGGGACAGATACGCAGTATTTT; CDR3: CAGSLSGVVGTDTQYF
size: -; V: TRBV6-1; D: -; length: 15; J: TRBJ1-6; DNA: TGTGCCAGCAGTGAAGGTGTGGGGGCGTTTTCACCCCTCCACTTT; CDR3: CASSEGVGAFSPLHF
size: -; V: TRBV19; D: -; length: 17; J: TRBJ2-7; DNA: TGTGCCAGTATCATGATTCTCACTGCCGATCTCCTACCCGAGCAGTACTTC; CDR3: CASIMILTADLLPEQYF
size: -; V: TRBV6-5; D: -; length: 14; J: TRBJ2-1; DNA: TGTGCCAGCAGTGGCGGCTTCACCGGAGGTGAGCAGTTCTTC; CDR3: CASSGGFTGGEQFF
size: -; V: TRBV11-1; D: -; length: 12; J: TRBJ2-1; DNA: TGTGCCAGCAGCTTCGGAGCGGATGAGCAGTTCTTC; CDR3: CASSFGADEQFF
size: -; V: TRBV5-1; D: -; length: 17; J: TRBJ2-1; DNA: TGCGCCAGCAGCTGGGTAGGTAGGGGGACGGGGTACAATGAGCAGTTCTTC; CDR3: CASSWVGRGTGYNEQFF
size: -; V: TRBV30; D: -; length: 13; J: TRBJ1-5; DNA: TGTGCCTGGAGTGTGGGCGCCGGTCAGCCCCAGCATTTT; CDR3: CAWSVGAGQPQHF
size: -; V: TRBV7-9; D: TRBD1; length: 14; J: TRBJ2-7; DNA: TGTGCCAGCAGCTTAGCGAGTACAGGGGCCGAGCAGTACTTC; CDR3: CASSLASTGAEQYF
size: -; V: TRBV19; D: TRBD2; length: 15; J: TRBJ2-1; DNA: TGTGCCAGTAGTAAGACTAGCGGATCATACAATGAGCAGTTCTTC; CDR3: CASSKTSGSYNEQFF
size: -; V: TRBV27; D: -; length: 17; J: TRBJ2-1; DNA: TGTGCCAGCAGTCCCCTTATGAGGGAGTACTCCTACAATGAGCAGTTCTTC; CDR3: CASSPLMREYSYNEQFF
size: -; V: TRBV2; D: TRBD2; length: 15; J: TRBJ2-3; DNA: TGTGCCAGCAGGCCGGGTAGCGGGAGGACAGATACGCAGTATTTT; CDR3: CASRPGSGRTDTQYF
size: -; V: TRBV19; D: -; length: 12; J: TRBJ1-2; DNA: TGTGCCAGTAGTATAAGAGGCTATGGCTACACCTTC; CDR3: CASSIRGYGYTF
size: -; V: TRBV27; D: -; length: 14; J: TRBJ2-7; DNA: TGTGCCAGCAGTACTTGGGACACCAGATACGAGCAGTACTTC; CDR3: CASSTWDTRYEQYF
size: -; V: TRBV7-3; D: -; length: 15; J: TRBJ2-3; DNA: TGTGCCAGCAGCTTAACTGGGCTAGCTGGAGATACGCAGTATTTT; CDR3: CASSLTGLAGDTQYF
size: -; V: TRBV21-1; D: -; length: 17; J: TRBJ1-2; DNA: TGTGCCAGCAGCGCTCATGACAGGACCCCCACAGGCTATGGCTACACCTTC; CDR3: CASSAHDRTPTGYGYTF
size: -; V: TRBV15; D: TRBD2; length: 13; J: TRBJ2-1; DNA: TGTGCCACCAGCACAACTAGCGGGATTGAGCAGTTCTTC; CDR3: CATSTTSGIEQFF
size: few; V: TRBV29-1; D: TRBD2; length: 13; J: TRBJ2-7; DNA: TGCAGCGTTGACGCGGGAGAGCACTACGAGCAGTACTTC; CDR3: CSVDAGEHYEQYF
size: -; V: TRBV27; D: -; length: 15; J: TRBJ2-7; DNA: TGTGCCAGCAGTTTATCTCATGGGCGGGTCCACGAGCAGTACTTC; CDR3: CASSLSHGRVHEQYF
size: -; V: TRBV7-8; D: -; length: 15; J: TRBJ1-4; DNA: TGTGCCAGCAGCTACGGACAGCCTCTCAATGAAAAACTGTTTTTT; CDR3: CASSYGQPLNEKLFF
size: -; V: TRBV6-6; D: -; length: 15; J: TRBJ1-2; DNA: TGTGCCAGCAGTGAGTCGCGGGGGGCGAACTATGGCTACACCTTC; CDR3: CASSESRGANYGYTF
size: few; V: TRBV28; D: -; length: 18; J: TRBJ2-2; DNA: TGTGCCAGCAGTTTTGTCAGCGGAGCCCTTCCGTCGTCGGGGGAGCTGTTTTTT; CDR3: CASSFVSGALPSSGELFF
size: large; V: TRBV19; D: -; length: 13; J: TRBJ2-7; DNA: TGTGCCAGTAGTATCGGGGGTTCGAACGAGCAGTACTTC; CDR3: CASSIGGSNEQYF
size: -; V: TRBV11-1; D: TRBD2; length: 16; J: TRBJ2-2; DNA: TGTGCCAGCAGTCTTTTAGGCGGGAGGGCCACCGGGGAGCTGTTTTTT; CDR3: CASSLLGGRATGELFF
size: -; V: TRBV27; D: TRBD1; length: 15; J: TRBJ2-7; DNA: TGTGCCAGCAGTTTAATGGGGACAGGCTCCTACGAGCAGTACTTC; CDR3: CASSLMGTGSYEQYF
size: -; V: TRBV27; D: TRBD2; length: 16; J: TRBJ2-2; DNA: TGTGCCAGCAGTGTCTTGGCTAGCGCGGGGGCCGGGGAGCTGTTTTTT; CDR3: CASSVLASAGAGELFF
size: -; V: TRBV5-6; D: TRBD1; length: 16; J: TRBJ2-1; DNA: TGTGCCAGCAGCGGTGGACAGGGGCTGGAGTACAATGAGCAGTTCTTC; CDR3: CASSGGQGLEYNEQFF
size: -; V: TRBV27; D: -; length: 11; J: TRBJ2-7; DNA: TGTGCCAGCGGGGCTCTCTACGAGCAGTACTTC; CDR3: CASGALYEQYF
size: once; V: TRBV27; D: TRBD1; length: 15; J: TRBJ1-2; DNA: TGTGCCAGCAGCCTCGTGGGGACAGGGACGTATGGCTACACCTTC; CDR3: CASSLVGTGTYGYTF
size: few; V: TRBV2; D: -; length: 15; J: TRBJ1-5; DNA: TGTGCCAGCAGCGTAGAGATGGGGCGGACACAGCCCCAGCATTTT; CDR3: CASSVEMGRTQPQHF
size: -; V: TRBV27; D: TRBD1; length: 18; J: TRBJ2-1; DNA: TGTGCCAGCAGTCCCCGCCCCACCGGGACAGGGATCCACAATGAGCAGTTCTTC; CDR3: CASSPRPTGTGIHNEQFF
size: -; V: TRBV9; D: TRBD1; length: 13; J: TRBJ1-1; DNA: TGTGCCAGCAGCGTACAGGGGGCTACTGAAGCTTTCTTT; CDR3: CASSVQGATEAFF
size: -; V: TRBV4-1; D: TRBD2; length: 15; J: TRBJ2-1; DNA: TGCGCCAGCAGCCAAGCACTAGCGGGAGAGTATGAGCAGTTCTTC; CDR3: CASSQALAGEYEQFF
size: -; V: TRBV2; D: TRBD1; length: 17; J: TRBJ2-1; DNA: TGTGCCAGCAGTACCGCGTTGGGACAGGGTCCCCACAATGAGCAGTTCTTC; CDR3: CASSTALGQGPHNEQFF
size: -; V: TRBV29-1; D: TRBD1; length: 14; J: TRBJ2-7; DNA: TGCAGCGTCGAGACGGGACAGACCACCTACGAGCAGTACTTC; CDR3: CSVETGQTTYEQYF
size: -; V: TRBV27; D: TRBD1; length: 14; J: TRBJ1-2; DNA: TGTGCCAGCAGTGACTGGACAGGGGATAATGGCTACACCTTC; CDR3: CASSDWTGDNGYTF
size: -; V: TRBV13; D: -; length: 15; J: TRBJ1-6; DNA: TGTGCCAGCAGCTTATGGGGTGACAGAGTTTCACCCCTCCACTTT; CDR3: CASSLWGDRVSPLHF
size: -; V: TRBV27; D: TRBD2; length: 16; J: TRBJ2-1; DNA: TGTGCCAGCAGTTTATATCCTAGCGGGAGTGGTAATGAGCAGTTCTTC; CDR3: CASSLYPSGSGNEQFF
size: -; V: TRBV29-1; D: -; length: 12; J: TRBJ2-7; DNA: TGCAGCGTTCCGTCGTCCGCGGGGGAGCAGTACTTC; CDR3: CSVPSSAGEQYF